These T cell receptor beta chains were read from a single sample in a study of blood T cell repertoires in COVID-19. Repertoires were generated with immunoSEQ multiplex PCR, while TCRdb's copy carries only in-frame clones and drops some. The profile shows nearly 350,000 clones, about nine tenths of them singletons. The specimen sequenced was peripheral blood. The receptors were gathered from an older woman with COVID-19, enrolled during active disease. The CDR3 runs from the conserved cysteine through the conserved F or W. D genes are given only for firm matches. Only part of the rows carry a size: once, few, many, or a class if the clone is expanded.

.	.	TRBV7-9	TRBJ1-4	TGTGCCAGCAGCTTCAGGACAGAGAATGAAAAACTGTTTTTT	CASSFRTENEKLFF
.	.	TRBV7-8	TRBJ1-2	TGTGCCAGCAGCTTGCGAGGGAACAACTATGGCTACACCTTC	CASSLRGNNYGYTF
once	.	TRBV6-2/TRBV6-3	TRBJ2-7	TGTGCCAGCAGTTATGAGAACTACGAGCAGTACTTC	CASSYENYEQYF
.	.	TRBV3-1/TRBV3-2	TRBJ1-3	TGTGCCAGCAGCCCCTTCGGGGTCTCTGGAAACACCATATATTTT	CASSPFGVSGNTIYF
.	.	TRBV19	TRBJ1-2	TGTGCCAGTACAGGGGCTAGTGGCTACACCTTC	CASTGASGYTF
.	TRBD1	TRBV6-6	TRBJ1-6	TGTGCCAGCGGCCCCGCAGGGGGTGGTAATTCACCCCTCCACTTT	CASGPAGGGNSPLHF
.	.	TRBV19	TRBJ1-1	TGTGCCAGTAGTGTTTACAGGGTTGGGGACACTGAAGCTTTCTTT	CASSVYRVGDTEAFF
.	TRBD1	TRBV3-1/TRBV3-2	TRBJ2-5	TGTGCCAGCAGCCAAGTTGGCACAGGGGTGAGTGAGACCCAGTACTTC	CASSQVGTGVSETQYF
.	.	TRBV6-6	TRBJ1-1	TGTGCCAGCAGTTACTCAGGGCCCCGGGGAACTGAAGCTTTCTTT	CASSYSGPRGTEAFF
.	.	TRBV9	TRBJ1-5	TGTGCCAGCAGCCCAGGAGGGTACCAGCCCCAGCATTTT	CASSPGGYQPQHF
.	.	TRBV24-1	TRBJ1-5	TGTGCCACCAGTGCCCGCGGGGGCGTAGGAAGCAATCAGCCCCAGCATTTT	CATSARGGVGSNQPQHF
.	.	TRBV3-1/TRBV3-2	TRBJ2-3	TGTGCCAGCAGCCCCACTAGCTTTTCCCGCACAGATACGCAGTATTTT	CASSPTSFSRTDTQYF
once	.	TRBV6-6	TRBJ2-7	TGTGCCAGCAGTCCTCAGTACGAGCAGTACTTC	CASSPQYEQYF
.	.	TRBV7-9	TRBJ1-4	TGTGCCAGCAGTTTAACAGGGTCGGCAAAACTGTTTTTT	CASSLTGSAKLFF
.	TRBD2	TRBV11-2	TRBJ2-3	TGTGCCAGCAGCCGTAGCGGGGGCCTCGGGGTTACGCAGTATTTT	CASSRSGGLGVTQYF
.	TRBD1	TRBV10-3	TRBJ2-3	TGTGCCATCAGGCTGACAGGGAGCACAGATACGCAGTATTTT	CAIRLTGSTDTQYF
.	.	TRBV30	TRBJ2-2	TGTGCCTGGAGCTCCTTGAGGAACACCGGGGAGCTGTTTTTT	CAWSSLRNTGELFF
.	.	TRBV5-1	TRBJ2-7	TGCGCCAGCAGCTTGGACATTACCTACGAGCAGTACTTC	CASSLDITYEQYF
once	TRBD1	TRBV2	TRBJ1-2	TGTGCCAGCACTCCGGGACAGGGGCACTATGGCTACACCTTC	CASTPGQGHYGYTF
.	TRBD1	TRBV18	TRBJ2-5	TGTGCCAGCTCACCTCGGACAGGGGGCGCGGGTGAGACCCAGTACTTC	CASSPRTGGAGETQYF
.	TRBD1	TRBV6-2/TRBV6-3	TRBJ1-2	TGTGCCAGCAGTTACTCCCCTGGACTTTTGACAGGGTGGTATGGCTACACCTTC	CASSYSPGLLTGWYGYTF
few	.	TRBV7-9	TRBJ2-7	TGTGCCAGCAGTTACTTCGAACAGGGAGACGAGCAGTACTTC	CASSYFEQGDEQYF
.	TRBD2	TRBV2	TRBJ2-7	TGTGCCAGCAGTATTGGGACTAGCGGGGGGACCTACGAGCAGTACTTC	CASSIGTSGGTYEQYF
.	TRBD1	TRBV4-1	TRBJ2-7	TGCGCCAGCAGCCCGGGACAGTCCTACGAGCAGTACTTC	CASSPGQSYEQYF
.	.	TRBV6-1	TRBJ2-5	TGTGCCAGCAGTGAAAGCGGACAGACCCAGTACTTC	CASSESGQTQYF
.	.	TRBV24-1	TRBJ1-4	TGTGCCACCAGTGATGGGGCTCAAAAACTGTTTTTT	CATSDGAQKLFF
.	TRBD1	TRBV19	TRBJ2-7	TGTGCCAGTAGTATGGGACAGGCACGAAGCTCCTACGAGCAGTACTTC	CASSMGQARSSYEQYF
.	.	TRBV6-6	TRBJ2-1	TGTGCCAGCAAGGAGGTGGCCTCCTGGGGTGATGAGCAGTTCTTC	CASKEVASWGDEQFF
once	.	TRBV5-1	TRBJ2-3	TGCGCCAGCAGCCCCGACAGAAGGGGCACAGATACGCAGTATTTT	CASSPDRRGTDTQYF
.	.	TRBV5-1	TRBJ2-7	TGCGCCAGCAGCTTGAGTCAGGCCTACGAGCAGTACTTC	CASSLSQAYEQYF
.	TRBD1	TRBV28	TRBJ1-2	TGTGCCAGCAGTTTGGAGGGGGCACGCTATGGCTACACCTTC	CASSLEGARYGYTF
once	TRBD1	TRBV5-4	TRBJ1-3	TGTGCCAGCAGCTTGGGCCAGGGGGCTTCCGGAAACACCATATATTTT	CASSLGQGASGNTIYF
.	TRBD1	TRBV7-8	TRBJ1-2	TGTGCCAGCAGCCCAAGGGGGCCGGGGGAGGATGGCTACACCTTC	CASSPRGPGEDGYTF
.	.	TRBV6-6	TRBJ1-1	TGTGCCAGCAGTTACTATGTAGTTGATGAAGAAGCTTTCTTT	CASSYYVVDEEAFF
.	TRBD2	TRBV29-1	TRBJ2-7	TGCAGCGCCTTAGCGGGCGGACCCTACGAGCAGTACTTC	CSALAGGPYEQYF
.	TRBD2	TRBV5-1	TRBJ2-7	TGCGCCAGCAGCTGGAGCGGGGGGGCTGGCTACGAGCAGTACTTC	CASSWSGGAGYEQYF
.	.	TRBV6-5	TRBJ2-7	TGTGCCAGCAACCTAGCGAACTCCTACGAGCAGTACTTC	CASNLANSYEQYF
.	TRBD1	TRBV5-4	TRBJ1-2	TGTGCCAGCAGCTTGACAGGGGACTATGGCTACACCTTC	CASSLTGDYGYTF
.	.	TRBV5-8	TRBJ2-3	TGTGCCAGCAGCTTGTTCGGGGCGGGGGCAGGCACAGATACGCAGTATTTT	CASSLFGAGAGTDTQYF
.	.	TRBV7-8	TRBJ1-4	TGTGCCAGCAGCTTAGGAGGGCGCAGTGATGAAAAACTGTTTTTT	CASSLGGRSDEKLFF
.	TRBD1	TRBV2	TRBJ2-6	TGTGCCAGCAGCACCCCCGGACAGGGTGAAAGCTCTGGGGCCAACGTCCTGACTTTC	CASSTPGQGESSGANVLTF
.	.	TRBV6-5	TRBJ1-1	TGTGCCAGCAGTAAACGGCGGGGGCCTGAAGCTTTCTTT	CASSKRRGPEAFF
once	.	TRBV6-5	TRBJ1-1	TGTGCCAGCAGCTCTAGCTACTTCGGAACTGAAGCTTTCTTT	CASSSSYFGTEAFF
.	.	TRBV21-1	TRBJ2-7	TGTGCCAGCAGCAAAGACTACTACGAGCAGTACTTC	CASSKDYYEQYF
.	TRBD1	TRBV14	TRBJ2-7	TGTGCCAGCAGCCACCGGGACAGGGCATATGAGCAGTACTTC	CASSHRDRAYEQYF
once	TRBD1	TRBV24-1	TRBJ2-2	TGTGCCACCAGCCGGGACAGATATAACACCGGGGAGCTGTTTTTT	CATSRDRYNTGELFF
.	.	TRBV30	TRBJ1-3	TGTGCCTGGAATGACGGACAAGACAATACTGGAAACACCATATATTTT	CAWNDGQDNTGNTIYF
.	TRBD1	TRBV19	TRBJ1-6	TGTGCCAGTAGCAGACAGGGGCAGAGTTCACCCCTCCACTTT	CASSRQGQSSPLHF